Below, one T cell receptor (beta chain) is given with its context. The sample originates from a study of cytomegalovirus exposure and HLA in healthy donors. The germline CDR1 and CDR2 sequences are SEHNR and FQNEAQ (reference sequence). This CDR3 has 13 amino acids. With V trimmed by 1 base and J by 6 bases, 2 bases remained unmatched. PCR involved 60 Vbeta and 13 Jbeta primers. Here immunoSEQ multiplex PCR was the method, and the copy in TCRdb shows in-frame clones only, minus some. The sample includes fewer than 95,000 clones, about 80% of them seen just once. This receptor was identified in a young man in good health and CMV-seronegative. Sequencing used PBMCs. The chain links TRBV7-9 to TRBJ1-1, with 7 nucleotides matching TRBD1. The CDR3 nucleotides read TGTGCCAGCAGCTTAGGGCAGGGGGCTGAAGCTTTCTTT. Its protein product is CASSLGQGAEAFF. Full variable domain (outside the CDR3, taken from reference TRBV7-9 and TRBJ1-1): DTGVSQNPRHKITKRGQNVTFRCDPISEHNRLYWYRQTLGQGPEFLTYFQNEAQLEKSRLLSDRFSAERPKGSFSTLEIQRTEQGDSAMYLCASSLGQGAEAFFGQGTRLTVV.